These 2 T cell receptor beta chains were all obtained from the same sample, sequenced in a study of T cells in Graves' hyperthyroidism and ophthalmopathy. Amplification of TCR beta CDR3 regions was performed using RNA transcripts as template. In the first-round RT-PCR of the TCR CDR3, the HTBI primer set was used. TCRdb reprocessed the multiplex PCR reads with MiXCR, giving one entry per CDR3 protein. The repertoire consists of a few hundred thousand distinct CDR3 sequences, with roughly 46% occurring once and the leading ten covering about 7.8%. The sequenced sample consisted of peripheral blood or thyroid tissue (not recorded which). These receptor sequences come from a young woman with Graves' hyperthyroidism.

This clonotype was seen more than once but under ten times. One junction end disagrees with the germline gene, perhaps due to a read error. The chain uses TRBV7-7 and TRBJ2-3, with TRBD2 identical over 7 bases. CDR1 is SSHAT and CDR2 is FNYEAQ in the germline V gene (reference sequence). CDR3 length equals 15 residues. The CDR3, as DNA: TGTGCTAGCAGCCGACTAGCCGCCGTAAAAGATACGCAGTATTTT. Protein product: CASSRLAAVKDTQYF. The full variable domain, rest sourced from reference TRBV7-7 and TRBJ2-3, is GAGVSQSPRYKVTKRGQDVTLRCDPISSHATLYWYQQALGQGPEFLTYFNYEAQPDKSGLPSDRFSAERPEGSISTLTIQRTEQRDSAMYRCASSRLAAVKDTQYFGPGTRLTVL.

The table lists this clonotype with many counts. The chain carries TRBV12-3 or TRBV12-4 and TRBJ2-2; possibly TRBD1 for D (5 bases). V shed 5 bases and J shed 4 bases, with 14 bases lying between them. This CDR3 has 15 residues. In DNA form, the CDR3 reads TGTGCCAGCAGTCCGCAGCAGGGCCCCACCGGGGAGCTGTTTTTT. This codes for CASSPQQGPTGELFF.